Below are 10 T cell receptor beta chains sequenced from a single sample in a study of T-cell memory formation after mild COVID-19. MiXCR was run by TCRdb on the 5' RACE reads, yielding one entry per CDR3 protein. The sample lists around 440,000 distinct CDR3 sequences, around a sixth occurring once. Sequenced: PBMCs or a T cell subset sorted from them (not recorded which). The source is an adult woman who had mild COVID-19 (a few samples of this study predate the infection). Cell type and time point are not known.

CDR3 protein: CASSSPGQGAITNYGYTF. The CDR3 DNA is TGTGCCAGCAGCTCTCCGGGACAGGGGGCTATCACTAACTATGGCTACACCTTC. V gene TRBV7-9 combines with J gene TRBJ1-2; 12 bases match TRBD1. The trim removed 4 bases at V and 0 bases at J, leaving 9 bases unmatched. Germline V CDR1 and CDR2: SEHNR, FQNEAQ (reference sequence). The CDR3 length is 18 residues.

This clonotype was seen only a few times. The chain carries TRBV15 and TRBJ2-5; unclear D gene. Trimming shortened V by 0 bases and J by 5 bases, and 4 bases separated the two germline ends. The CDR3 runs to 12 residues. CDR1 and CDR2 from the germline V gene are LNHNV and YYDKDF (reference sequence). The CDR3 here is CATSRDPETQYF. Here the CDR3 DNA reads TGTGCCACCAGCAGAGATCCGGAGACCCAGTACTTC.

This chain links TRBV4-3 with TRBJ2-7; possible D gene TRBD1, 6 bases. This CDR3 contains 14 residues. The germline V gene encodes CDR1 LGHNA and CDR2 YSLEER. V gave up 3 bases and J gave up 3 bases, with 12 bases separating them. The CDR3 sequence: CASSQRVTGYEQYF. The CDR3 nucleotides read TGCGCCAGCAGCCAGAGAGTGACAGGCTACGAGCAGTACTTC.

This clonotype was counted between two and nine times. V gene TRBV12-3 or TRBV12-4 combines with J gene TRBJ1-2; 9 positions match TRBD1. The CDR3 has 13 amino acids. J was trimmed by 4 bases and V by 6 bases; bases with no gene match: 3. CDR3 loop: CASRGQGSYGYTF. DNA of the CDR3: TGTGCCAGCAGGGGACAGGGAAGCTATGGCTACACCTTC.

This clonotype was observed a few times. This chain links TRBV7-9 with TRBJ2-1; 14 positions match TRBD2. V was pared by 5 bases and J by 4 bases, with 16 bases of the junction left unmatched. The CDR3 is 20 amino acids. Germline loops: CDR1 SEHNR, CDR2 FQNEAQ (reference sequence). In nucleotides, the CDR3 is TGTGCCAGCAGCCTCTACGTGGGACTAGCGGGAGTGGTTGGGTACAATGAGCAGTTCTTC. Protein: CASSLYVGLAGVVGYNEQFF.

This clonotype appeared a few times. J is TRBJ2-7 and V is TRBV4-3; 7 nucleotides line up with TRBD2. The CDR3 is made up of 16 amino acids. V shed 1 base and J 2 bases; nucleotides not matched to a gene: 8. Per the germline V gene, CDR1 is LGHNA and CDR2 is YSLEER. DNA for the CDR3: TGCGCCAGCAGCCAAGGGGTTCGAGCGGGGACCTACGAGCAGTACTTC. It specifies CASSQGVRAGTYEQYF.

The table lists this clonotype with a few counts. CDR3 residues: CASRGLRSYNEQFF. In DNA form, the CDR3 reads TGTGCCAGCAGAGGACTACGCTCCTACAATGAGCAGTTCTTC. The rearrangement links TRBV2 to TRBJ2-1, with a possible D match to TRBD2 (6 bases). The CDR3 contains 14 residues. Trimming removed 6 bases from V and 0 bases from J, with 9 bases in between. Germline V gives CDR1 SNHLY, CDR2 FYNNEI.

This clonotype was counted between two and nine times. This chain links TRBV6-5 with TRBJ2-2; D not certain. The germline V gene encodes CDR1 MNHEY and CDR2 SVGAGI. CDR3 length: 18 residues. V was cut by 2 bases and J by 4 bases, with 20 bases left in between. The CDR3, as DNA: TGTGCCAGCAGTTACCACTCCTCAGGTTCCTCGACCACCGGGGAGCTGTTTTTT. Protein: CASSYHSSGSSTTGELFF.

This clonotype was picked up many times. The V and J genes are TRBV7-9 and TRBJ2-6; no reliable D call. The CDR3 has 13 amino acids. Germline CDR1 SEHNR, CDR2 FQNEAQ (reference sequence). V was trimmed by 3 bases and J by 2 bases, leaving 2 bases between them. The CDR3 loop reads CASSFPGANVLTF. CDR3 coding DNA: TGTGCCAGCAGCTTTCCTGGGGCCAACGTCCTGACTTTC.

This clonotype was detected a few times. J is TRBJ2-2 and V is TRBV6-2 or TRBV6-3; no firm D call. The CDR3 loop spans 13 amino acids. The germline V gene has CDR1 MNHEY and CDR2 SVGEGT. V shed 1 base and J shed 3 bases, with 3 bases lying between them. This CDR3 reads CASSYWDTGELFF. The CDR3 DNA follows: TGTGCCAGCAGTTACTGGGACACCGGGGAGCTGTTTTTT.